This T cell receptor (beta chain) was observed in a study of blood T cells in healthy people across ages. The sample, approximately 10 milliliters of peripheral blood, was drawn from each donor. V shed 0 bases and J shed 0 bases, with 11 bases lying between them. Germline V CDR1 and CDR2: DFQATT, SNEGSKA (reference sequence). The CDR3 runs 15 residues. It was with a sample-barcoded 5' primer and a J-beta primer mix that a second PCR of roughly 7 to 11 cycles was run. Each CDR3 protein is one row after TCRdb ran MiXCR on the 5' RACE reads. In the table there are 500,000 to 700,000 distinct CDR3 sequences, approximately 30% of which are singletons.

The sequencing sample was made of blood. The gene calls are TRBV20-1 and TRBJ1-1, with D uncertain. This receptor was taken from a woman of 80 years or more in good health. CDR3 DNA sequence: TGCAGTGCTAGAGATCTGGCCCTGATGAACACTGAAGCTTTCTTT. Translation: CSARDLALMNTEAFF.